This T cell receptor (beta chain) was identified during a study of T cell responses to AZD1222 COVID-19 vaccine. TCRdb keeps only in-frame clones here, not all; method: immunoSEQ multiplex PCR. The sample shows 140,000 or so clones, about nine tenths of them seen only once. The CDR3 has 15 residues. V was shortened by 6 bases and J by 8 bases, with 21 bases between the two germline ends. The V gene's germline CDR1 is KGHSH and CDR2 LQKENI. This clone was recorded once. The rearrangement links TRBV18 to TRBJ2-3, with a possible D match to TRBD1 (6 bases). The TCR comes from an adult who received the AZD1222 COVID-19 vaccine. The material was peripheral blood, obtained 28 days after the second AZD1222 dose. CDR3 bases: TGTGCCAGCTCTCTTAGGGACAAGATGGCTGGTACGCAGTATTTT. It encodes CASSLRDKMAGTQYF.